This T cell receptor beta chain was sequenced during a study of CD8+ T cells in alopecia areata. Study-level points and caveats: Especially in alopecia totalis/universalis, lesional scalp showed greater clonality than normal scalp did. Sequencing of scalp samples also captures resident alphabeta T cells of normal skin. Between patients, shared TCR sequences were less clear than in mice. This was possibly due in part to HLA diversity in the patient population.

The CDR3 extends over 10 amino acids. V shed 7 bases and J shed 13 bases, with 16 bases lying between them. Germline V lookup: CDR1 SQVTM, CDR2 ANQGSEA. Comments on this clone: Its antigen is undetermined.

The researchers isolated CD4+ and CD8+ T cells from PBMCs by sorting. RNA extraction and reverse transcription yielded cDNA as sequencing template. Assay: immunoSEQ multiplex PCR; the TCRdb copy retains only in-frame clones and omits some. The sample holds 150,000 to 200,000 clones; around 57% are singletons and the top ten take under 5.5%. The V and J genes are TRBV29-1 and TRBJ1-1, with D uncertain. This clonotype was sampled from a human donor in good health. Sequencing input: CD4+ T cells sorted from blood. In DNA form, the CDR3 reads TGCAGCGCCTGGAACCTAAAGGGTTTCTTT. Protein product: CSAWNLKGFF.